Following are 19 T cell receptor beta chains from one sample sequenced in a study of Graves' ophthalmopathy and Graves' hyperthyroidism. Scientists amplified the TCR beta CDR3 regions from RNA transcripts. Second-round multiplex PCR followed a first-round RT-PCR using HTBI primers. In TCRdb, the multiplex PCR reads were re-called with MiXCR into one record per CDR3 protein. The sample lists 40,000 to 45,000 distinct CDR3 sequences, more than 45% occurring once. Specimen: peripheral blood. The receptor source for this set is an adult man with Graves' ophthalmopathy.

The sample holds many counts of this clonotype. The rearrangement uses TRBV13 and TRBJ1-2; TRBD1 aligns across 7 bases. Germline lookup yields CDR1 PRHDT and CDR2 FYEKMQ (reference sequence). Trimming took 5 bases from V and 8 from J; bases not matched to a gene: 11. This CDR3 contains 14 residues. The CDR3 DNA follows: TGTGCCAGCAGCGAGGGGGCGCGGTCTTGGGGCTACACCTTC. Residues: CASSEGARSWGYTF.

With respect to this clonotype: A read error is likely, as this CDR3 ends without the conserved phenylalanine or tryptophan. The chain has TRBV19 and TRBJ2-4; 7 nucleotides line up with TRBD2. The CDR3 totals 19 residues. Germline V gene data show CDR1 as LNHDA and CDR2 as SQIVND (reference sequence). Unmatched junction bases numbered 16, after V lost 5 bases and J lost 0 bases. The CDR3 is CASSVNRAGTQLAKNIQYL. The CDR3 DNA is TGTGCCAGTAGTGTTAATCGAGCGGGGACCCAGTTAGCCAAAAACATTCAGTACCTC.

This clonotype was found many times. The chain employs TRBV20-1 and TRBJ1-4; 8 bases align to TRBD1. Trimming took 6 bases from V and 3 from J; bases not matched to a gene: 9. Germline lookup yields CDR1 DFQATT and CDR2 SNEGSKA (reference sequence). This CDR3 has 15 amino acids. The CDR3 reads CSAPGPTGANEKLFF. DNA for the CDR3: TGCAGTGCCCCAGGGCCGACAGGGGCTAATGAAAAACTGTTTTTT.

This clonotype was counted a single time. J is TRBJ2-7 and V is TRBV20-1; D is undetermined. V lost 4 bases and J 0 bases, leaving 10 bases between the germline ends. Germline V gene data show CDR1 as DFQATT and CDR2 as SNEGSKA (reference sequence). The CDR3 is made up of 13 amino acids. CDR3: CSAKVPSSYEQYF. CDR3 nucleotide sequence: TGCAGTGCTAAGGTGCCGAGCTCCTACGAGCAGTACTTC.

Notes on this clonotype: A read error may be the cause here, since a much bigger clone is one base away. This chain links TRBV27 with TRBJ1-5, with TRBD1 as a possible D gene (6 bases). The ends were cut back, 0 bases at V and 7 bases at J, with 10 bases in the middle. CDR1 is MNHEY and CDR2 is SMNVEV in the germline V gene (reference sequence). CDR3 length equals 14 residues. CDR3 residues: CASSLSGQKQPQHF. CDR3 in DNA: TGTGCCAGCAGTTTATCCGGACAGAAGCAGCCCCAGCATTTT.

This chain uses TRBV5-1 with TRBJ2-2, with 7 bases identical to TRBD1. Losses at the gene ends were 2 bases for V and 11 bases for J; bases not matched to a gene: 12. The germline gives CDR1 SGHRS, CDR2 YFSETQ. CDR3 size: 15 residues. The CDR3 nucleotides are TGCGCCAGCAGCTTAAGTTTCAGGGGGACCTACGAGCTGTTTTTT. Translating it yields CASSLSFRGTYELFF.

This clonotype has a count of ten or more. This rearrangement joins TRBV5-1 to TRBJ2-1; 10 bases are a match to TRBD2. The CDR3 length is 16 residues. Germline values: CDR1 SGHRS, CDR2 YFSETQ. V shed 3 bases, J shed 5 bases, and the junction held 8 bases outside the gene matches. As DNA, the CDR3 is TGCGCCAGCAGCTCGGACCTAGCGGGAGCTAACAATGAGCAGTTCTTC. The encoded protein is CASSSDLAGANNEQFF. The complete variable domain, with remaining parts taken from reference TRBV5-1 and TRBJ2-1, reads KAGVTQTPRYLIKTRGQQVTLSCSPISGHRSVSWYQQTPGQGLQFLFEYFSETQRNKGNFPGRFSGRQFSNSRSEMNVSTLELGDSALYLCASSSDLAGANNEQFFGPGTRLTVL.

This clonotype appeared many times. This chain connects TRBV28 to TRBJ1-5; the D gene is possibly TRBD1 (5 bases). Germline V gives CDR1 MDHEN, CDR2 SYDVKM. The CDR3 consists of 14 residues. V was clipped by 5 bases and J by 6 bases, with 14 bases between them. The CDR3 nucleotides read TGTGCCAGCAGTACAGACACGGGACCTCAGCCCCAGCATTTT. Protein sequence: CASSTDTGPQPQHF. The full variable domain, its missing parts supplied by reference TRBV28 and TRBJ1-5, is DVKVTQSSRYLVKRTGEKVFLECVQDMDHENMFWYRQDPGLGLRLIYFSYDVKMKEKGDIPEGYSVSREKKERFSLILESASTNQTSMYLCASSTDTGPQPQHFGDGTRLSIL.

Relative to its sample, this clonotype is medium-sized. The chain has TRBV24-1 and TRBJ2-2, with 11 bases lining up with TRBD1. This CDR3 spans 14 amino acids. CDR1 is KGHDR and CDR2 is SFDVKD in the germline V gene. The V gene end was trimmed by 8 bases and the J gene end by 5 bases; junction bases not matched to a gene: 3. CDR3 amino acids: CATTGTGGTGELFF. The CDR3 DNA is TGTGCCACCACTGGGACAGGGGGAACCGGGGAGCTGTTTTTT.

V is TRBV9 and J is TRBJ1-6, with 9 bases that match TRBD1. The junction had 8 bases not matched to a gene; V was cut back by 4 bases and J by 12 bases. CDR1 is SGDLS, CDR2 YYNGEE, per germline. This CDR3 comprises 14 residues. CDR3 in amino acids: CASSLRTGDLPLHF. The CDR3 nucleotides are TGTGCCAGCAGCCTCCGGACAGGGGATTTACCCCTCCACTTT.

Remarks on this clonotype: As the CDR3 is not closed by the conserved phenylalanine or tryptophan, this likely results from a read error. The chain carries TRBV4-1 and TRBJ2-7, with TRBD1 matching 7 bases. Germline-derived CDR1 and CDR2 are MGHRA and YSYEKL. CDR3 length: 14 amino acids. J was trimmed by 6 bases and V by 4 bases; bases with no gene match: 9. The CDR3 DNA sequence: TGCGCCAGCAGCCTAGGACAGGTTGACGGCGAGCAGTACTAC. Residues: CASSLGQVDGEQYY.

The rearrangement uses TRBV5-1 and TRBJ2-1; D is uncertain. Germline lookup yields CDR1 SGHRS and CDR2 YFSETQ. The CDR3 is made up of 15 amino acids. The germline V and J ends were trimmed by 4 bases and 0 bases, with 11 bases remaining between them. The chain's CDR3 is CASSGSTGSYNEQFF. The CDR3 region has the DNA TGCGCCAGCAGCGGATCGACGGGCTCCTACAATGAGCAGTTCTTC.

This clonotype appeared many times. The rearrangement joins TRBV28 to TRBJ2-7; TRBD1 aligns across 7 bases. After removal of 6 bases from V and 4 bases from J, the junction contained 12 bases not matched to a gene. Germline assignment: CDR1 MDHEN and CDR2 SYDVKM. This CDR3 is 15 amino acids long. CDR3 bases: TGTGCCAGCAGCCCAGGGGGACGGAAAAATTACGAGCAGTACTTC. This encodes CASSPGGRKNYEQYF. The whole variable domain, filled in from reference TRBV28 and TRBJ2-7, reads DVKVTQSSRYLVKRTGEKVFLECVQDMDHENMFWYRQDPGLGLRLIYFSYDVKMKEKGDIPEGYSVSREKKERFSLILESASTNQTSMYLCASSPGGRKNYEQYFGPGTRLTVT.

The table lists this clonotype with many counts. This rearrangement joins TRBV3-1 to TRBJ2-1, with D unclear. CDR3 length: 11 amino acids. CDR1 and CDR2 from the germline V gene are LGHDT and YNNKEL (reference sequence). V gave up 6 bases and J gave up 5 bases, with 5 bases separating them. The chain's CDR3 is CASRAHNEQFF. In DNA, the CDR3 is TGTGCCAGCAGAGCCCACAATGAGCAGTTCTTC.

V gene TRBV7-2 combines with J gene TRBJ2-1; D remains unclear. CDR3 size: 12 residues. CDR1 and CDR2 from the germline V gene are SGHTA and FQGNSA. V dropped 1 base and J dropped 10 bases, with 8 bases sitting between them. The CDR3 DNA sequence: TGTGCCAGCAGCTTAGATCCCGGGGAGCAGTTCTTC. This gives the protein CASSLDPGEQFF.

This clonotype showed up many times. The V and J genes are TRBV5-1 and TRBJ1-6; D uncertain. The length of the CDR3 is 14 residues. Trimming cost V 2 bases and J 7 bases, with 10 bases left between them. Germline V gives CDR1 SGHRS, CDR2 YFSETQ. The CDR3 DNA is TGCGCCAGCAGCTTCACCGACGGAAATTCACCCCTCCACTTT. Translation: CASSFTDGNSPLHF. Based on the CDR3 plus reference TRBV5-1 and TRBJ1-6, the full variable domain is KAGVTQTPRYLIKTRGQQVTLSCSPISGHRSVSWYQQTPGQGLQFLFEYFSETQRNKGNFPGRFSGRQFSNSRSEMNVSTLELGDSALYLCASSFTDGNSPLHFGNGTRLTVT.

This clonotype has more than one count but fewer than ten. The rearrangement links TRBV25-1 to TRBJ2-5; D is perhaps TRBD1 (6 bases). From germline, CDR1 is MGHDK and CDR2 SYGVNS. This CDR3 spans 15 amino acids. V was cut by 2 bases and J by 1 base, with 11 bases left in between. CDR3 bases: TGTGCCAGCAGTGAAGCCTCAGGGGCCCAAGAGACCCAGTACTTC. Translated, it gives CASSEASGAQETQYF.

This clonotype qualifies as medium-sized. V gene TRBV20-1 combines with J gene TRBJ2-1; 12 nucleotides align to TRBD2. J was trimmed by 6 bases and V by 4 bases; bases with no gene match: 1. The germline CDR1 and CDR2 sequences are DFQATT and SNEGSKA (reference sequence). This CDR3 region has 13 residues. CDR3 sequence: CSATSGRANEQFF. The CDR3 nucleotides are TGCAGTGCTACTAGCGGGAGGGCCAATGAGCAGTTCTTC.

The rearrangement uses TRBV27 and TRBJ2-7, with 8 bases aligning to TRBD1. Per germline, CDR1 MNHEY and CDR2 SMNVEV (reference sequence). The CDR3 length is 15 residues. V shed 5 bases and J 2 bases; nucleotides not matched to a gene: 8. The CDR3 region has the DNA TGTGCCAGCAGTCCAGACAGGGGTTGGACCTACGAGCAGTACTTC. Its protein product is CASSPDRGWTYEQYF.